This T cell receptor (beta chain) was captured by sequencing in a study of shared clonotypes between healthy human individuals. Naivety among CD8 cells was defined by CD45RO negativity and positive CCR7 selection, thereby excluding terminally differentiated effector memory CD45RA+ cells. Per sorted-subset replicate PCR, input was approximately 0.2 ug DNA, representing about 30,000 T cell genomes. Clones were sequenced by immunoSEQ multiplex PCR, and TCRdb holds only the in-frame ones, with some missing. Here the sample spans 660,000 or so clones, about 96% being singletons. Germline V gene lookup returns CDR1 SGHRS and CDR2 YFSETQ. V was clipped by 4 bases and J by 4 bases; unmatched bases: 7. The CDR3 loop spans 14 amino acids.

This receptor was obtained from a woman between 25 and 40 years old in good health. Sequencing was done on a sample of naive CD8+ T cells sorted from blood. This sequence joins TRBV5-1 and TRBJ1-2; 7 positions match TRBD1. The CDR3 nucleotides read TGCGCCAGCAGCGTAGGGGACAGCAGCTATGGCTACACCTTC. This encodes CASSVGDSSYGYTF.